This T cell receptor (beta chain) was retrieved from a study of T cell responses to AZD1222 COVID-19 vaccine. Whole-study context: Analyses pooled second doses at about 4 or about 12 weeks. Overall study results and limits: Spike-wide coverage was observed for vaccine-associated CD4 TCRs, with dominant responses at 160-218 and 743-854.

Looked up from germline, CDR1 is MGHRA and CDR2 is YSYEKL. The CDR3 totals 14 residues. Regarding this clone: No antigen is known for it. One end of the junction fails to match germline, which may point to a read error.

Clones were read by immunoSEQ multiplex PCR, and TCRdb kept only the in-frame ones, dropping some. There are roughly 150,000 clones in the sample; around 91% occur only once, and over 3.5% lies in the top ten. The chain joins TRBV4-1 to TRBJ1-5; D call uncertain. Sequenced material: peripheral blood, taken on day 0 of AZD1222 vaccination. The receptor was isolated from an adult in good health. This CDR3 reads CASSQVSSDQPQHF. Here the CDR3 DNA reads TGCGCCAGCAGCCAGGTTAGTAGCGATCAGCCCCAGCATTTT.